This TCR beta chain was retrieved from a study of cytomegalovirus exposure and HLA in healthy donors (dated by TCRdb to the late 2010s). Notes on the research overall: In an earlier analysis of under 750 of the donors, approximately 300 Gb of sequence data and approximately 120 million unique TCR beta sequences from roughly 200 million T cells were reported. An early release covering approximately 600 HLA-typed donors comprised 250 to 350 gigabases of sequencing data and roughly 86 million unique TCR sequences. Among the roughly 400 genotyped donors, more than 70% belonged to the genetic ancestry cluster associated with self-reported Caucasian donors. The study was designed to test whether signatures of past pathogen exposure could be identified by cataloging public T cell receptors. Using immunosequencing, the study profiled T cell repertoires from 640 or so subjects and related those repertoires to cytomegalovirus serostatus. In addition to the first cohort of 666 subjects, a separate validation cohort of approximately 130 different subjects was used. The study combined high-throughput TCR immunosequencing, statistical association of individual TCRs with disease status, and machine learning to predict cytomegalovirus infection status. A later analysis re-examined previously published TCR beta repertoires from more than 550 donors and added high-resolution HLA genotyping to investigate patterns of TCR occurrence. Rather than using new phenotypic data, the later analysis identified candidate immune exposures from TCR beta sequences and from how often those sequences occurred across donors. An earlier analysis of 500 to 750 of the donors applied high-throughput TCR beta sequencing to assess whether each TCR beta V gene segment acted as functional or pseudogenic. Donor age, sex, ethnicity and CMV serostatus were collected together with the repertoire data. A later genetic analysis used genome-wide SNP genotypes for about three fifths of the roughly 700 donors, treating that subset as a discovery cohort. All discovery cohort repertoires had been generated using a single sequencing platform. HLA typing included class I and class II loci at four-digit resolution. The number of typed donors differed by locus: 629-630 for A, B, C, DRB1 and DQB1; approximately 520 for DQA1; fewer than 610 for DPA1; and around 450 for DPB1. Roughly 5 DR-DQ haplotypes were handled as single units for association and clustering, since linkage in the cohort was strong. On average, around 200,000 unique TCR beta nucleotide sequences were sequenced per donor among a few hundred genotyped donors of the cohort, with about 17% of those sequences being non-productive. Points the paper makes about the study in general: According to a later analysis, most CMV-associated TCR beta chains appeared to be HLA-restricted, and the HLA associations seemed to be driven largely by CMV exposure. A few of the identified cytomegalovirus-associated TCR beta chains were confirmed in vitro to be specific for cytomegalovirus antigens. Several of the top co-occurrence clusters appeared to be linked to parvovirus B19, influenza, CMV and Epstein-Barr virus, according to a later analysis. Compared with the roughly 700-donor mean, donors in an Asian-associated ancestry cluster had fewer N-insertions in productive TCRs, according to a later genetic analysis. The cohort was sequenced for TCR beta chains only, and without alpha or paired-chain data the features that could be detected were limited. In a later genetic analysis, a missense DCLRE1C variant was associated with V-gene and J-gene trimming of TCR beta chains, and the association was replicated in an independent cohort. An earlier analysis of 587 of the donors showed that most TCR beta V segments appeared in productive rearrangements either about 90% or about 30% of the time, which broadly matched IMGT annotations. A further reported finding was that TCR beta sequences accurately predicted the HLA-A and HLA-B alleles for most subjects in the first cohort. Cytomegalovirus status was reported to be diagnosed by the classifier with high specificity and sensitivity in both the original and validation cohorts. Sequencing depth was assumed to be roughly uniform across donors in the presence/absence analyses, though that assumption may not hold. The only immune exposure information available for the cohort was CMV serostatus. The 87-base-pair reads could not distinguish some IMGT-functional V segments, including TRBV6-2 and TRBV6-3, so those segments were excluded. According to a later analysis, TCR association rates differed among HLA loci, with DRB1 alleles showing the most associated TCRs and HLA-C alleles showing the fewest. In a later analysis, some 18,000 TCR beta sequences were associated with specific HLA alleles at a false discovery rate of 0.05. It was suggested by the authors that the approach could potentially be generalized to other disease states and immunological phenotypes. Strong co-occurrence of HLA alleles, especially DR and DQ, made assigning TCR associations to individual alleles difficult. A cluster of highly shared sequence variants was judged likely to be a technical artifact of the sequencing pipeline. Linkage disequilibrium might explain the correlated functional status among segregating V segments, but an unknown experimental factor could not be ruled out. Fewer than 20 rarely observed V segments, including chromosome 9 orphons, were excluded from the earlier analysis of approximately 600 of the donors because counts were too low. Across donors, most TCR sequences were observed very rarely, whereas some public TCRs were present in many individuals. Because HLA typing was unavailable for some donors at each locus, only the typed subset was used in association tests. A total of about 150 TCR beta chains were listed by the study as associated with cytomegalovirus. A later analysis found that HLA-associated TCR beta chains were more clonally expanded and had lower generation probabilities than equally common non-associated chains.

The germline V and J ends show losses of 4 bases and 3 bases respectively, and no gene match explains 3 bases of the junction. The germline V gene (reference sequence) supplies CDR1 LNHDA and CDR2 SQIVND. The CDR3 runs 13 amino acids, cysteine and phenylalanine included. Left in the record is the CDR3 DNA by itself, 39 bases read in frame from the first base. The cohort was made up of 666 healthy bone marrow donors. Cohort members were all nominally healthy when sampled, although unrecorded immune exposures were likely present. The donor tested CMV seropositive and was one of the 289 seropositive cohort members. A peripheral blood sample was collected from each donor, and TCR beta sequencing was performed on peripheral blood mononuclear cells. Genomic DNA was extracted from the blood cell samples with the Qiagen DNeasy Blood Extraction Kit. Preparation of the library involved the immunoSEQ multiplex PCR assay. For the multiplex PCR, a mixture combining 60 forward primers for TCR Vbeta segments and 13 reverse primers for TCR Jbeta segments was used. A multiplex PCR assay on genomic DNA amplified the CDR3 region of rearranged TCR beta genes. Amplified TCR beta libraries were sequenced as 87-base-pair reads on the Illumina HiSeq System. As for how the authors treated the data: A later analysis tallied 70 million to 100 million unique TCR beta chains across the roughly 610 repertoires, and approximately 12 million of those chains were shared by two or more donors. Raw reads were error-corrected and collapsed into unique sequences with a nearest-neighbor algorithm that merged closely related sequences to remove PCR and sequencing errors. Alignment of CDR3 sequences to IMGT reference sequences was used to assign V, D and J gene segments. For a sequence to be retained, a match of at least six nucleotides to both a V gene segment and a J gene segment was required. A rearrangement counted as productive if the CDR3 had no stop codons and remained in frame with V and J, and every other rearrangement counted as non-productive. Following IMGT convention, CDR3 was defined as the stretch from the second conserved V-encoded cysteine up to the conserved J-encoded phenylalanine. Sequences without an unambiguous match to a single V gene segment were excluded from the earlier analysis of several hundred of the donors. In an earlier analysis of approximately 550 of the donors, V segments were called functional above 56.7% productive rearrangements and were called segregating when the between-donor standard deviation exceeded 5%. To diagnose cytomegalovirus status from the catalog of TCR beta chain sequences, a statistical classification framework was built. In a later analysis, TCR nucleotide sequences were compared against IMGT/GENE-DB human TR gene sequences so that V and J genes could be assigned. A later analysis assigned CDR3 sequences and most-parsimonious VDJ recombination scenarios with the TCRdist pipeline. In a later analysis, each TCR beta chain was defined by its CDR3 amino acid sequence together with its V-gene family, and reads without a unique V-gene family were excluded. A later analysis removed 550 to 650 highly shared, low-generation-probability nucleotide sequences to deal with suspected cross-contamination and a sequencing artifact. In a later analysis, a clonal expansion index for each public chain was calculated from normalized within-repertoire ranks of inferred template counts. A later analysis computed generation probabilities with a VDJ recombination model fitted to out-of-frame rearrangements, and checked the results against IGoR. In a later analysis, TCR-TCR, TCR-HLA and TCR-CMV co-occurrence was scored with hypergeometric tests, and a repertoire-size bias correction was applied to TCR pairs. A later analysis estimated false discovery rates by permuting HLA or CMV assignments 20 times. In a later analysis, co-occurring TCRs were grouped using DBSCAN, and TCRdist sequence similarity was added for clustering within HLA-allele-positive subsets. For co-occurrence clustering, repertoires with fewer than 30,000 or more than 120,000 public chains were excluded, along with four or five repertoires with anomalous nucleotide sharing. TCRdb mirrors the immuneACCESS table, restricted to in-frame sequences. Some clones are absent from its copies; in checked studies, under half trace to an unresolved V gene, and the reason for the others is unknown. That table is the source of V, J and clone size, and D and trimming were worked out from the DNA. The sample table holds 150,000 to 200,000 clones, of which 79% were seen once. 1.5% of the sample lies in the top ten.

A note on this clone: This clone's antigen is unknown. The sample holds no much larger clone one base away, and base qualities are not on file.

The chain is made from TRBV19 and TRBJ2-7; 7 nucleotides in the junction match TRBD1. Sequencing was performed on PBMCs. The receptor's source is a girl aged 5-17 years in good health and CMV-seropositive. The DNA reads TGTGCCAGTAGTACGGCAGGGGGCTACGAGCAGTACTTC. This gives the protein CASSTAGGYEQYF.